The 22 T cell receptor beta chains reported below all come from one sample, sequenced in a study of blood T cells in healthy people across ages. Primed by a sample-barcoded 5' primer and a J-beta primer mix, a second PCR proceeded for about 6 to 11 cycles. TCRdb re-analysed the 5' RACE reads in MiXCR, keeping a single row per CDR3 protein. The sample contains almost 800,000 distinct CDR3 sequences, more than 45% of which appear only once. The sample consisted of blood. These TCRs come from a man aged 25 to 40 in good health.

J is TRBJ1-1 and V is TRBV27; D remains unclear. Between the trimmed V and J ends, which lost 5 bases and 1 base, there was a span of 8 bases. The CDR3 contains 13 residues. From germline, CDR1 is MNHEY and CDR2 SMNVEV (reference sequence). Here the CDR3 reads CASSVIGNTEAFF. The CDR3 DNA follows: TGTGCCAGCAGTGTTATAGGGAACACTGAAGCTTTCTTT.

This clonotype has just a few counts. V is TRBV13 and J is TRBJ2-5; 14 bases are shared with TRBD2. Per the germline V gene, CDR1 is PRHDT and CDR2 is FYEKMQ (reference sequence). The CDR3 contains 13 residues. The trim removed 5 bases at V and 12 bases at J, leaving 5 bases unmatched. The CDR3 here is CASSEGTSGGKYF. In DNA, the CDR3 is TGTGCCAGCAGCGAGGGGACTAGCGGGGGAAAGTACTTC.

The chain uses TRBV30 and TRBJ1-1, with 9 nucleotides matching TRBD1. CDR3 length: 14 amino acids. V shed 3 bases and J 3 bases; nucleotides not matched to a gene: 5. The germline V gene has CDR1 GTSNPN and CDR2 SVGIG (reference sequence). The CDR3 region is CAWRGQGGYTEAFF. The CDR3 DNA sequence: TGTGCCTGGAGGGGACAGGGTGGGTACACTGAAGCTTTCTTT.

This clonotype has only a few counts. V usage is TRBV4-1 and J usage is TRBJ2-1; 13 bases align to TRBD2. The CDR3 length is 17 residues. V gave up 2 bases and J gave up 5 bases; unmatched junction bases: 6. CDR1 is MGHRA, CDR2 YSYEKL, per germline. The CDR3 DNA reads TGCGCCAGCAGCCAAATAGAGACTAGCGGGGGGAACAATGAGCAGTTCTTC. It specifies CASSQIETSGGNNEQFF.

This clonotype came up a few times. The chain joins TRBV19 to TRBJ2-1, with 9 bases fitting TRBD2. The CDR3 has 15 residues. CDR1 and CDR2 from the germline V gene are LNHDA and SQIVND (reference sequence). V gave up 7 bases and J gave up 5 bases; unmatched junction bases: 9. This chain's CDR3 is CASNPAGGGHNEQFF. The CDR3 coding sequence is TGTGCCAGTAATCCAGCGGGAGGAGGGCACAATGAGCAGTTCTTC.

The chain combines TRBV7-3 with TRBJ2-7, with D tentatively TRBD1 (6 bases). V lost 5 bases to trimming and J lost 2 bases, with 13 bases between them. The CDR3 runs to 14 residues. Germline V lookup: CDR1 SGHTA, CDR2 FQGTGA. CDR3 sequence reads: CASSRGEGAYEQYF. The DNA for the CDR3 is TGTGCCAGCAGCCGAGGAGAGGGGGCCTACGAGCAGTACTTC.

This clonotype has more than one count but fewer than ten. The V call is TRBV20-1, the J call TRBJ2-3; TRBD2 might be the D (7 bases). Germline assignment: CDR1 DFQATT and CDR2 SNEGSKA (reference sequence). This CDR3 is built from 15 residues. V was trimmed by 7 bases and J by 0 bases, leaving 17 bases between them. CDR3 bases: TGCAGTGAAAAAAGAGGGGGGGGTAGCACAGATACGCAGTATTTT. Encoded protein: CSEKRGGGSTDTQYF.

V is TRBV7-3 and J is TRBJ2-1, with 12 bases identical to TRBD2. Trimming removed 4 bases from V and 4 bases from J; junction bases left unmatched: 5. The CDR3 loop spans 16 amino acids. Germline CDR1 reads SGHTA; CDR2 reads FQGTGA. The CDR3 region has the DNA TGTGCCAGCAGCTATAGACTAGCGGGGGCTTACAATGAGCAGTTCTTC. This translates into CASSYRLAGAYNEQFF. Filled out from reference TRBV7-3 and TRBJ2-1, the complete variable domain reads GAGVSQTPSNKVTEKGKYVELRCDPISGHTALYWYRQSLGQGPEFLIYFQGTGAADDSGLPNDRFFAVRPEGSVSTLKIQRTERGDSAVYLCASSYRLAGAYNEQFFGPGTRLTVL.

The rearrangement uses TRBV4-3 and TRBJ2-1, with D hard to call. The CDR3 has 16 residues. Looked up from germline, CDR1 is LGHNA and CDR2 is YSLEER. The ends were cut back, 0 bases at V and 6 bases at J, with 15 bases in the middle. The CDR3 region has the DNA TGCGCCAGCAGCCAAGATCTCCTACGCCCCCGCAATGAGCAGTTCTTC. Amino acids: CASSQDLLRPRNEQFF.

The chain is built from TRBV7-2 and TRBJ2-5; TRBD2 agrees at 8 bases. The CDR3 spans 14 residues. After removal of 3 bases from V and 2 bases from J, the junction contained 2 bases not matched to a gene. In germline, CDR1 is SGHTA, CDR2 FQGNSA. The CDR3 DNA reads as TGTGCCAGCAGCTTTAGCGGGGTTCAAGAGACCCAGTACTTC. Amino acid sequence: CASSFSGVQETQYF.

This clonotype came up a few times. This chain links TRBV9 with TRBJ1-2; maybe TRBD1 (6 bases). Germline V lookup: CDR1 SGDLS, CDR2 YYNGEE. V shed 3 bases and J shed 2 bases, with 14 bases lying between them. This CDR3 comprises 15 residues. The DNA for the CDR3 is TGTGCCAGCAGCGCATACTCTACAGGGAACTATGGCTACACCTTC. Translated, it gives CASSAYSTGNYGYTF.

The J gene is TRBJ2-2, the V gene TRBV9, with TRBD1 as a possible D gene (5 bases). V was shortened by 4 bases and J by 0 bases, with 25 bases between the two germline ends. CDR1 and CDR2 from the germline V gene are SGDLS and YYNGEE. There are 20 residues in the CDR3. The CDR3 bases are TGTGCCAGCAGCCAAGCTGTGACGGTAGTGGGGCGCCCGAACACCGGGGAGCTGTTTTTT. Amino acids: CASSQAVTVVGRPNTGELFF.

The V and J genes are TRBV7-2 and TRBJ2-2; 7 bases map to TRBD2. Per germline, CDR1 SGHTA and CDR2 FQGNSA. The junction had 1 base not matched to a gene; V was cut back by 0 bases and J by 0 bases. The CDR3 consists of 16 residues. The CDR3 sequence: CASSLASGANTGELFF. The CDR3 DNA reads as TGTGCCAGCAGCTTAGCGAGCGGGGCGAACACCGGGGAGCTGTTTTTT.

This chain links TRBV29-1 with TRBJ1-1, with D hard to call. CDR1 and CDR2 from the germline V gene are SQVTM and ANQGSEA. V was clipped by 2 bases and J by 0 bases, with 7 bases between them. The CDR3 extends over 13 amino acids. CDR3 DNA sequence: TGCAGCGTTGAAACATTTCTGAACACTGAAGCTTTCTTT. Protein: CSVETFLNTEAFF.

The rearrangement links TRBV29-1 to TRBJ2-1; the match to TRBD2 covers 9 bases. The CDR3 has 14 residues. Germline V gene sequence: CDR1 SQVTM, CDR2 ANQGSEA. V shed 2 bases, J shed 5 bases, and the junction held 4 bases outside the gene matches. The CDR3 nucleotides are TGCAGCGTTGAACGGACTAGCGCGAACAATGAGCAGTTCTTC. Translating gives CSVERTSANNEQFF.

This chain links TRBV3-1 with TRBJ2-4; D not resolved. The assigned J gene may be wrong: the sequence end matches TRBJ2-5 better. Looked up from germline, CDR1 is LGHDT and CDR2 is YNNKEL (reference sequence). CDR3 length: 12 amino acids. Written as DNA, the CDR3 is TGTGCCAGCAGCCAAGTTATGGAGACCCAGTACTTC. This codes for CASSQVMETQYF.

The chain is built from TRBV25-1 and TRBJ1-5; D uncertain. Germline V gene lookup returns CDR1 MGHDK and CDR2 SYGVNS. The CDR3 has 13 amino acids. Trimming took 3 bases from V and 1 from J, leaving 4 bases between them. The CDR3 DNA follows: TGTGCCAGCAGTGATTCGAGCAATCAGCCCCAGCATTTT. Encoded protein: CASSDSSNQPQHF.

The chain is built from TRBV7-6 and TRBJ1-1; tentative D call: TRBD1 (5 bases). Per germline, CDR1 SGHVS and CDR2 FNYEAQ. The CDR3 runs 16 residues. The ends were cut back, 2 bases at V and 2 bases at J, with 15 bases in the middle. The CDR3 loop reads CASSLSGGPANTEAFF. For the CDR3, the DNA is TGTGCCAGCAGCTTAAGTGGGGGTCCGGCAAACACTGAAGCTTTCTTT.

This clonotype was observed a single time. CDR3 nucleotides: TGTGCCAGCAGCCAAGATCAAATAGCGGGGGTAGATACGCAGTATTTT. It yields the protein CASSQDQIAGVDTQYF. The chain couples TRBV3-1 to TRBJ2-3, with 9 bases identical to TRBD2. Germline assignment: CDR1 LGHDT and CDR2 YNNKEL (reference sequence). V shed 0 bases, J shed 5 bases, and the junction held 6 bases outside the gene matches. The CDR3 has 16 amino acids.

This clonotype has only one observation. Here the CDR3 reads CASSYGFFYEQYF. Written as DNA, the CDR3 is TGTGCCAGCAGCTACGGCTTTTTCTACGAGCAGTACTTC. V gene TRBV7-2 combines with J gene TRBJ2-4; D gene ambiguous. Judging by the DNA end, TRBJ2-7 fits better; the J call may be wrong. The CDR3 is 13 residues long. CDR1 and CDR2 from the germline V gene are SGHTA and FQGNSA.

The chain is built from TRBV10-3 and TRBJ2-5, with 11 nucleotides matching TRBD2. Matching the DNA end better, TRBJ2-7 makes the J call doubtful. Per germline, CDR1 ENHRY and CDR2 SYGVKD. This CDR3 is 14 amino acids long. CDR3 region: CAIRLAGEGNEQYF. CDR3 sequence (DNA): TGTGCCATCAGACTAGCGGGAGAAGGTAACGAGCAGTACTTC.

This clonotype turned up a few times. The gene calls are TRBV5-1 and TRBJ2-5; either TRBD1 or TRBD2 may supply D (5 bases each). With 5 bases removed from V and 11 bases from J, the gap between germline ends came to 22 bases. There are 14 residues in the CDR3. Germline V gives CDR1 SGHRS, CDR2 YFSETQ. CDR3 nucleotide sequence: TGCGCCAGCAGTTTCGGGGCCATGTCCCCGGAGCAGTACTTC. It yields the protein CASSFGAMSPEQYF.